The rows below give T cell receptor beta chains drawn from one sample of a study of shared clonotypes between healthy human individuals. The data were produced by immunoSEQ multiplex PCR, yet TCRdb's version contains in-frame clones alone and is incomplete. In the table there are roughly 1,800,000 clones, about 95% of which are singletons. Sequenced input: naive CD8+ T cells sorted from blood. These receptors all come from a man between 18 and 29 years old in good health. Both conserved end residues are part of each CDR3. A D gene is named only where the DNA matches it firmly. Clone sizes are given selectively: once, few, many, or a class where the clone is expanded.

v_gene: TRBV9
j_gene: TRBJ2-2
d_gene: NA
len: 12
abundance: NA
CDR3nt: TGTGCCAGCAGCGTCAACACCGGGGAGCTGTTTTTT
CDR3aa: CASSVNTGELFF

v_gene: TRBV7-9
j_gene: TRBJ2-3
d_gene: TRBD2
len: 18
abundance: NA
CDR3nt: TGTGCCAGCAGCTCTACGACTAGCGGGAGGGCAGGCACAGATACGCAGTATTTT
CDR3aa: CASSSTTSGRAGTDTQYF

v_gene: TRBV30
j_gene: TRBJ1-2
d_gene: NA
len: 13
abundance: NA
CDR3nt: TGTGCCTGGAGTGTAACGGGGGTGGAGGGCTACACCTTC
CDR3aa: CAWSVTGVEGYTF

v_gene: TRBV4-1
j_gene: TRBJ2-3
d_gene: NA
len: 17
abundance: NA
CDR3nt: TGCGCCAGCAGCCAGGAGCCTGGCCGGGGTAATTGGGATACGCAGTATTTT
CDR3aa: CASSQEPGRGNWDTQYF

v_gene: TRBV5-6
j_gene: TRBJ2-7
d_gene: TRBD1
len: 15
abundance: NA
CDR3nt: TGTGCCAGCAGCTTCGCGACAGGGGGCCCCTACGAGCAGTACTTC
CDR3aa: CASSFATGGPYEQYF

v_gene: TRBV7-9
j_gene: TRBJ1-4
d_gene: TRBD1
len: 16
abundance: NA
CDR3nt: TGTGCCAGCAGCCAACCCGGGGACAGCCTTAATGAAAAACTGTTTTTT
CDR3aa: CASSQPGDSLNEKLFF

v_gene: TRBV7-3
j_gene: TRBJ2-2
d_gene: NA
len: 14
abundance: NA
CDR3nt: TGTGCCAGCAGCTTCGGCGGAGGGACCGGGGAGCTGTTTTTT
CDR3aa: CASSFGGGTGELFF

v_gene: TRBV7-8
j_gene: TRBJ2-7
d_gene: TRBD1
len: 15
abundance: NA
CDR3nt: TGTGCCAGCAGTCCAGGGGGCGGCAGGGGCTACGAGCAGTACTTC
CDR3aa: CASSPGGGRGYEQYF

v_gene: TRBV4-1
j_gene: TRBJ1-2
d_gene: NA
len: 13
abundance: NA
CDR3nt: TGCGCCAGCAGCCAAGCCTCAGGGTTTGGCTACACCTTC
CDR3aa: CASSQASGFGYTF

v_gene: TRBV7-9
j_gene: TRBJ1-6
d_gene: NA
len: 15
abundance: NA
CDR3nt: TGTGCCAGCAGCTCGGAACAGGGAGTGAATTCACCCCTCCACTTT
CDR3aa: CASSSEQGVNSPLHF

v_gene: TRBV4-3
j_gene: TRBJ2-7
d_gene: TRBD2
len: 14
abundance: NA
CDR3nt: TGCGCCAGCAGCCAAGTTGCTAGCGGCTACGAGCAGTACTTC
CDR3aa: CASSQVASGYEQYF

v_gene: TRBV27
j_gene: TRBJ2-5
d_gene: NA
len: 14
abundance: NA
CDR3nt: TGTGCCAGCAGTTTGCAGGGTGGGGGAGAGACCCAGTACTTC
CDR3aa: CASSLQGGGETQYF

v_gene: TRBV28
j_gene: TRBJ1-1
d_gene: NA
len: 14
abundance: NA
CDR3nt: TGTGCCAGCAGTTTAGTCGGGGGACCAACTGAAGCTTTCTTT
CDR3aa: CASSLVGGPTEAFF

v_gene: TRBV6-5
j_gene: TRBJ2-7
d_gene: NA
len: 12
abundance: NA
CDR3nt: TGTGCCAGCAGGCGACAGCGCTACGAGCAGTACTTC
CDR3aa: CASRRQRYEQYF

v_gene: TRBV29-1
j_gene: TRBJ1-1
d_gene: NA
len: 12
abundance: NA
CDR3nt: TGCAGCGTCCAATGGGGGAGCACTGAAGCTTTCTTT
CDR3aa: CSVQWGSTEAFF

v_gene: TRBV28
j_gene: TRBJ2-7
d_gene: NA
len: 17
abundance: NA
CDR3nt: TGTGCCAGCAGTTTCCAGAACGGCGGCTACCCTCTTTACGAGCAGTACTTC
CDR3aa: CASSFQNGGYPLYEQYF

v_gene: TRBV25-1
j_gene: TRBJ2-5
d_gene: NA
len: 13
abundance: NA
CDR3nt: TGTGCCAGTCGCGGGACTCTACAAGAGACCCAGTACTTC
CDR3aa: CASRGTLQETQYF

v_gene: TRBV6-1
j_gene: TRBJ2-7
d_gene: TRBD1
len: 14
abundance: NA
CDR3nt: TGTGCCAGCAGGGACAGGGCGGGGTTCTACGAGCAGTACTTC
CDR3aa: CASRDRAGFYEQYF

v_gene: TRBV5-5
j_gene: TRBJ2-7
d_gene: NA
len: 15
abundance: NA
CDR3nt: TGTGCCAGCAGCTCCGGACAGGGACTAACCTACGAGCAGTACTTC
CDR3aa: CASSSGQGLTYEQYF

v_gene: TRBV23-1
j_gene: TRBJ1-6
d_gene: NA
len: 15
abundance: once
CDR3nt: TGCGCCAGCAGCCCCCCTAGCTCCTATAATTCACCCCTCCACTTT
CDR3aa: CASSPPSSYNSPLHF

v_gene: TRBV27
j_gene: TRBJ1-1
d_gene: NA
len: 14
abundance: once
CDR3nt: TGTGCCAGCAGTATCAAGTCGTGGAACCCTGAAGCTTTCTTT
CDR3aa: CASSIKSWNPEAFF

v_gene: TRBV4-1
j_gene: TRBJ1-2
d_gene: NA
len: 14
abundance: NA
CDR3nt: TGCGCCAGCAGCCAGGTTGGGCCCGGCTATGGCTACACCTTC
CDR3aa: CASSQVGPGYGYTF

v_gene: TRBV4-3
j_gene: TRBJ1-4
d_gene: NA
len: 16
abundance: NA
CDR3nt: TGCGCCAGCAGCCAAGAGGTGCAGGGGACTAATGAAAAACTGTTTTTT
CDR3aa: CASSQEVQGTNEKLFF

v_gene: TRBV7-9
j_gene: TRBJ1-6
d_gene: NA
len: 18
abundance: NA
CDR3nt: TGTGCCAGCAGCTTAGGAGGTTGGGGGACCCTTGAGAACTCACCCCTCCACTTT
CDR3aa: CASSLGGWGTLENSPLHF

v_gene: TRBV4-1
j_gene: TRBJ1-2
d_gene: NA
len: 15
abundance: NA
CDR3nt: TGCGCCAGCAGCCACAAGATATCAGGTCACTATGGCTACACCTTC
CDR3aa: CASSHKISGHYGYTF

v_gene: TRBV6-6
j_gene: TRBJ1-4
d_gene: NA
len: 15
abundance: NA
CDR3nt: TGTGCCAGCAGTTACGTTCGGGGAGGAAGTGAAAAACTGTTTTTT
CDR3aa: CASSYVRGGSEKLFF

v_gene: TRBV7-9
j_gene: TRBJ1-4
d_gene: NA
len: 16
abundance: NA
CDR3nt: TGTGCCAGCAGCGATGACTCGGGGATGTCTAATGAAAAACTGTTTTTT
CDR3aa: CASSDDSGMSNEKLFF

v_gene: TRBV6-5
j_gene: TRBJ2-1
d_gene: TRBD1
len: 13
abundance: NA
CDR3nt: TGTGCCAGCAGCTGGACAGGGAACAATGAGCAGTTCTTC
CDR3aa: CASSWTGNNEQFF

v_gene: TRBV2
j_gene: TRBJ1-1
d_gene: NA
len: 18
abundance: once
CDR3nt: TGTGCCAGCAGTGAAGGATGGAGCGGGCAGACCTTGAACACTGAAGCTTTCTTT
CDR3aa: CASSEGWSGQTLNTEAFF

v_gene: TRBV4-3
j_gene: TRBJ1-1
d_gene: NA
len: 13
abundance: NA
CDR3nt: TGCGCCAGCAGCTTGCGTGGTACCATTGAAGCTTTCTTT
CDR3aa: CASSLRGTIEAFF

v_gene: TRBV14
j_gene: TRBJ1-1
d_gene: NA
len: 13
abundance: NA
CDR3nt: TGTGCCAGCAGCCCTCTGTCGGACACTGAAGCTTTCTTT
CDR3aa: CASSPLSDTEAFF

v_gene: TRBV7-2
j_gene: TRBJ2-3
d_gene: NA
len: 15
abundance: NA
CDR3nt: TGTGCCAGCAGCGCGGGACAGACCCCCACAGATACGCAGTATTTT
CDR3aa: CASSAGQTPTDTQYF

v_gene: TRBV6-5
j_gene: TRBJ2-1
d_gene: NA
len: 14
abundance: NA
CDR3nt: TGTGCCAGCAGTTACTCAGAGGGTTCCAATGAGCAGTTCTTC
CDR3aa: CASSYSEGSNEQFF

v_gene: TRBV19
j_gene: TRBJ1-5
d_gene: NA
len: 15
abundance: NA
CDR3nt: TGTGCCAGTAGCGGACAGCTGGGTAGCAATCAGCCCCAGCATTTT
CDR3aa: CASSGQLGSNQPQHF

v_gene: TRBV5-1
j_gene: TRBJ2-7
d_gene: TRBD1
len: 14
abundance: NA
CDR3nt: TGCGCCAGCAGCTTGGGGAGACAGGGCTACGAGCAGTACTTC
CDR3aa: CASSLGRQGYEQYF

v_gene: TRBV5-6
j_gene: TRBJ1-1
d_gene: TRBD1
len: 14
abundance: NA
CDR3nt: TGTGCCAGCAGCTTGGGGGACAGCCGCACTGAAGCTTTCTTT
CDR3aa: CASSLGDSRTEAFF

v_gene: TRBV4-3
j_gene: TRBJ2-3
d_gene: NA
len: 14
abundance: NA
CDR3nt: TGCGCCAGCAGCCAAGCCGGGCGCACAGATACGCAGTATTTT
CDR3aa: CASSQAGRTDTQYF

v_gene: TRBV27
j_gene: TRBJ1-1
d_gene: NA
len: 12
abundance: NA
CDR3nt: TGTGCCAGCAGTGATGGATGGGACGAAGCTTTCTTT
CDR3aa: CASSDGWDEAFF

v_gene: TRBV27
j_gene: TRBJ1-5
d_gene: NA
len: 14
abundance: NA
CDR3nt: TGTGCCAGCAAGACGGACAGCTCGAATCAGCCCCAGCATTTT
CDR3aa: CASKTDSSNQPQHF